Listed here are 28 T cell receptor beta chains from one sample, sequenced in a study of beta chain features in type 1 diabetes. Expressed TCRB transcripts were sequenced because the isolated RNA had all been reverse transcribed beforehand. Sequenced by immunoSEQ multiplex PCR; TCRdb stores in-frame clones only, minus some. The table has about 220,000 clones, 11% seen once; the top ten hold 1% to 1.5%. What was sequenced was central memory CD4+ T cells from blood. The origin of the receptors is a man between 18 and 35 years old in good health.

The chain joins TRBV5-1 to TRBJ2-3; no clear D gene. V lost 0 bases to trimming and J lost 0 bases, with 5 bases between them. The CDR3 sequence is 14 residues long. CDR1 SGHRS and CDR2 YFSETQ come from the germline V gene. The CDR3 spells CASSLGGSTDTQYF. The CDR3, as DNA: TGCGCCAGCAGCTTGGGAGGTAGCACAGATACGCAGTATTTT.

This clone was detected only a few times. V gene TRBV4-1 combines with J gene TRBJ2-3; 8 nucleotides line up with TRBD2. The CDR3 loop spans 15 amino acids. The V and J ends lost 6 bases and 0 bases, in that order; junction bases with no gene match: 5. CDR1 MGHRA and CDR2 YSYEKL come from the germline V gene. The CDR3 DNA is TGCGCCAGCAGTGACCGGGAGGGTAGCACAGATACGCAGTATTTT. Protein: CASSDREGSTDTQYF.

V usage is TRBV18 and J usage is TRBJ2-5; D tentatively reads TRBD1 or TRBD2 (5 bases each). This CDR3 is built from 15 residues. V shed 3 bases and J shed 4 bases, with 15 bases lying between them. CDR1 and CDR2 from the germline V gene are KGHSH and LQKENI. CDR3 nucleotide sequence: TGTGCCAGCTCACCGAACCAGAGGGACGGAGAGACCCAGTACTTC. It codes for CASSPNQRDGETQYF. Together with reference TRBV18 and TRBJ2-5, the CDR3 gives the full variable domain: NAGVMQNPRHLVRRRGQEARLRCSPMKGHSHVYWYRQLPEEGLKFMVYLQKENIIDESGMPKERFSAEFPKEGPSILRIQQVVRGDSAAYFCASSPNQRDGETQYFGPGTRLLVL.

The rearrangement links TRBV6-6 to TRBJ1-1; D gene uncertain. Germline CDR1 reads MNHNY; CDR2 reads SVGAGI (reference sequence). CDR3 size: 13 residues. Trimming left V 5 bases short and J 1 base short, with 8 bases between. CDR3 amino acids: CASSKLPNTEAFF. The CDR3 coding sequence is TGTGCCAGCAGTAAACTGCCGAACACTGAAGCTTTCTTT.

This clone came up a few times. The CDR3 region has the DNA TGCGCCAGCAGCAGTGGATCTTTAGCGGGGGATCACTACGAGCAGTACTTC. It specifies CASSSGSLAGDHYEQYF. The V gene is TRBV4-3, the J gene TRBJ2-7; the match to TRBD2 covers 9 bases. This CDR3 has 17 residues. Germline-derived CDR1 and CDR2 are LGHNA and YSLEER. Trimming removed 5 bases from V and 3 bases from J; junction bases left unmatched: 14.

About this clone itself: A far bigger clonotype differs at one base, so this is likely a read error. This chain connects TRBV11-3 to TRBJ2-1; D unclear. Germline assignment: CDR1 SGHNT and CDR2 YENEEA. This CDR3 is 13 amino acids long. V lost 1 base and J lost 5, with 6 bases in between. DNA for the CDR3: TGTGCCAGCAGCTTAGCAGAGAACAATGAGCAGTTCTTC. Translated: CASSLAENNEQFF.

In this sample, this clone turned up a few times. V usage is TRBV29-1 and J usage is TRBJ1-1, with TRBD1 identical over 7 bases. The V gene's germline CDR1 is SQVTM and CDR2 ANQGSEA. Trimming at V came to 7 bases and at J to 3 bases, leaving 2 bases not matched to a gene. The CDR3 extends over 11 amino acids. This CDR3 reads CSAGTDTEAFF. The CDR3 nucleotides read TGCAGCGCAGGGACAGACACTGAAGCTTTCTTT.

CDR3 sequence: CASSWQDGGDSAMDNEQFF. The CDR3 nucleotides are TGTGCCAGCAGCTGGCAGGATGGGGGAGATAGCGCGATGGACAATGAGCAGTTCTTC. The chain joins TRBV7-9 to TRBJ2-1; D may correspond to TRBD1 or TRBD2 (5 bases each). The V and J ends lost 4 bases and 5 bases respectively, with 27 bases between them. From germline, CDR1 is SEHNR and CDR2 FQNEAQ (reference sequence). This CDR3 comprises 19 residues.

This clone was counted a few times. The chain uses TRBV30 and TRBJ2-5; D unclear. V was trimmed by 2 bases and J by 2 bases, leaving 9 bases between them. Germline CDR1 is GTSNPN and CDR2 is SVGIG (reference sequence). The CDR3 consists of 13 residues. CDR3 sequence: CAWSRQAQETQYF. The CDR3 coding sequence is TGTGCCTGGAGTAGGCAGGCACAAGAGACCCAGTACTTC.

This clone occurred a few times. The rearrangement links TRBV11-2 to TRBJ2-2; D ambiguous. The germline gives CDR1 SGHAT, CDR2 FQNNGV. The CDR3 runs 12 residues. Trimming stripped 5 bases from V and 13 bases from J, with 14 bases between. CDR3 in amino acids: CASSPPEGLLFF. The CDR3 coding sequence is TGTGCCAGCAGCCCTCCTGAAGGGTTGCTGTTTTTT.

The V call is TRBV30, the J call TRBJ1-3, with D perhaps matching TRBD1 (5 bases). This CDR3 has 15 residues. The germline V gene has CDR1 GTSNPN and CDR2 SVGIG (reference sequence). Trimming removed 5 bases from V and 0 bases from J, with 14 bases in between. CDR3 nucleotide sequence: TGTGCCTGGGGGACTGGGGGATTCTCTGGAAACACCATATATTTT. Its protein is CAWGTGGFSGNTIYF.

The chain uses TRBV25-1 and TRBJ2-1; D not certain. The CDR3 is 16 residues long. Germline V gene lookup returns CDR1 MGHDK and CDR2 SYGVNS. V gave up 4 bases and J gave up 0 bases, with 13 bases separating them. For the CDR3, the DNA is TGTGCCAGCAGTGCCTACCTCAGGAGCTCCTACAATGAGCAGTTCTTC. Protein product: CASSAYLRSSYNEQFF. The full variable domain, with the rest looked up from reference TRBV25-1 and TRBJ2-1, is EADIYQTPRYLVIGTGKKITLECSQTMGHDKMYWYQQDPGMELHLIHYSYGVNSTEKGDLSSESTVSRIRTEHFPLTLESARPSHTSQYLCASSAYLRSSYNEQFFGPGTRLTVL.

This clone has a handful of counts. V gene TRBV15 combines with J gene TRBJ2-2; 7 nucleotides line up with TRBD1. Unmatched junction bases numbered 7, after V lost 5 bases and J lost 4 bases. This CDR3 contains 15 residues. The V gene's germline CDR1 is LNHNV and CDR2 YYDKDF (reference sequence). CDR3 in DNA: TGTGCCACCAGCCGTTTCGGGACAGTCACCGGGGAGCTGTTTTTT. Encoded protein: CATSRFGTVTGELFF. Using reference TRBV15 and TRBJ2-2 for the parts outside the CDR3, the full variable domain is DAMVIQNPRYQVTQFGKPVTLSCSQTLNHNVMYWYQQKSSQAPKLLFHYYDKDFNNEADTPDNFQSRRPNTSFCFLDIRSPGLGDTAMYLCATSRFGTVTGELFFGEGSRLTVL.

The chain is built from TRBV5-1 and TRBJ2-5, with D possibly matching TRBD1 (6 bases). V shed 4 bases and J shed 1 base, with 11 bases lying between them. In germline, CDR1 is SGHRS, CDR2 YFSETQ. The CDR3 totals 14 residues. CDR3 sequence (DNA): TGCGCCAGCAGCGCCGGGACATCCCAAGAGACCCAGTACTTC. Amino acid sequence: CASSAGTSQETQYF. Looking up the rest from reference TRBV5-1 and TRBJ2-5 gives the full variable domain: KAGVTQTPRYLIKTRGQQVTLSCSPISGHRSVSWYQQTPGQGLQFLFEYFSETQRNKGNFPGRFSGRQFSNSRSEMNVSTLELGDSALYLCASSAGTSQETQYFGPGTRLLVL.

This clone was counted only a few times. The V gene is TRBV5-1, the J gene TRBJ2-4; 12 bases map to TRBD2. After removal of 4 bases from V and 8 bases from J, the junction contained 7 bases not matched to a gene. CDR3 length: 15 residues. The germline gives CDR1 SGHRS, CDR2 YFSETQ. For the CDR3, the DNA is TGCGCCAGCAGCGAGTCGACTAGCGGGAGTGACATTCAGTACTTC. Translating it yields CASSESTSGSDIQYF.

This clone was counted a few times. This chain joins TRBV25-1 and TRBJ1-2; 7 bases are shared with TRBD1. The CDR3 is 14 amino acids. With V trimmed by 6 bases and J by 5 bases, 9 bases remained unmatched. Germline V gene data show CDR1 as MGHDK and CDR2 as SYGVNS. In DNA form, the CDR3 reads TGTGCCAGCAGGACAGACAGGGTACCTTATGGCTACACCTTC. Its translation: CASRTDRVPYGYTF.

The chain recombines TRBV25-1 with TRBJ1-1; 8 nucleotides line up with TRBD1. Unmatched junction bases numbered 6, after V lost 5 bases and J lost 1 base. The CDR3 totals 15 residues. Germline CDR1 MGHDK, CDR2 SYGVNS. CDR3 amino acids: CASSKPGGRNTEAFF. The CDR3 DNA reads TGTGCCAGCAGTAAGCCAGGGGGCCGGAACACTGAAGCTTTCTTT.

This clone was detected only a few times. V usage is TRBV20-1 and J usage is TRBJ1-1; no clear D gene. Germline-derived CDR1 and CDR2 are DFQATT and SNEGSKA (reference sequence). The CDR3 is 8 residues long. The CDR3 loop is CRTTEAFF. The CDR3 region has the DNA TGCAGGACCACTGAAGCTTTCTTT.

The J gene is TRBJ2-2, the V gene TRBV15; D remains ambiguous. This CDR3 comprises 14 residues. The germline V gene encodes CDR1 LNHNV and CDR2 YYDKDF (reference sequence). Deletions cut 4 bases from V and 2 bases from J, with 8 bases between. CDR3 loop: CATSMGINTGELFF. CDR3 in DNA: TGTGCCACCAGCATGGGAATTAACACCGGGGAGCTGTTTTTT.

As concerns this clone: Being one base from a much bigger clone, this may be a read error. The chain is built from TRBV6-6 and TRBJ2-1; 10 bases are a match to TRBD2. The V gene end was trimmed by 7 bases and the J gene end by 0 bases; junction bases not matched to a gene: 3. In germline, CDR1 is MNHNY, CDR2 SVGAGI (reference sequence). CDR3 length equals 15 residues. CDR3 loop: CASTPSGSSYNEQFF. DNA for the CDR3: TGTGCCAGCACCCCTAGCGGGAGCTCCTACAATGAGCAGTTCTTC.

This clone was seen a few times. The chain carries TRBV13 and TRBJ2-1; D call uncertain. Germline V lookup: CDR1 PRHDT, CDR2 FYEKMQ (reference sequence). Trimming cost V 2 bases and J 4 bases, with 9 bases left between them. The CDR3 is made up of 14 amino acids. CDR3 coding DNA: TGTGCCAGCAGCTTAAACCCCGTATACAATGAGCAGTTCTTC. Protein: CASSLNPVYNEQFF.

This clone was observed a handful of times. The V gene is TRBV7-2, the J gene TRBJ1-2; 10 positions agree with TRBD1. J gave up 8 bases and V 4 bases, and 10 bases lay outside the gene matches. CDR3 size: 15 residues. Germline loops: CDR1 SGHTA, CDR2 FQGNSA. The CDR3 DNA is TGTGCCAGCAGCTGGTACGGGACAGGGGACTCCGGCTACACCTTC. It encodes CASSWYGTGDSGYTF.

The V gene is TRBV7-2, the J gene TRBJ2-3; 13 positions agree with TRBD2. Germline values: CDR1 SGHTA, CDR2 FQGNSA. V lost 5 bases, J lost 5 bases, and 7 bases stayed unmatched. This CDR3 has 16 residues. CDR3 sequence reads: CASSPRLAGGIDTQYF. The CDR3 DNA is TGTGCCAGCAGCCCCCGACTAGCGGGAGGCATAGATACGCAGTATTTT.

V and J are TRBV7-9 and TRBJ2-7; D is perhaps TRBD1 or TRBD2 (6 bases each). CDR3 size: 17 residues. From germline, CDR1 is SEHNR and CDR2 FQNEAQ (reference sequence). V dropped 4 bases and J dropped 0 bases, with 19 bases sitting between them. The DNA for the CDR3 is TGTGCCAGCAGCTCCTGGGGCGCCGGGGGCGGCTCCTACGAGCAGTACTTC. Translating it yields CASSSWGAGGGSYEQYF.

This chain links TRBV25-1 with TRBJ1-1; D ambiguous. Germline CDR1 is MGHDK and CDR2 is SYGVNS. V shed 3 bases and J shed 2 bases, with 13 bases lying between them. This CDR3 comprises 15 residues. This CDR3 is CASSDPGRGNTEAFF. CDR3 in DNA: TGTGCCAGCAGTGATCCAGGACGGGGTAACACTGAAGCTTTCTTT.

This clone has only a few counts. The chain couples TRBV27 to TRBJ2-5, with D perhaps matching TRBD2 (7 bases). This CDR3 is 18 amino acids long. CDR1 is MNHEY and CDR2 is SMNVEV in the germline V gene (reference sequence). Trimming took off 2 bases at V and 1 base at J, with 20 bases between the two ends. The CDR3 DNA reads as TGTGCCAGCAGTTTAAGGGGGGGCGGGGCCATGTCCCAAGAGACCCAGTACTTC. Encoded protein: CASSLRGGGAMSQETQYF.

This clone was recorded a few times. CDR3: CASSGAASALVEQFF. CDR3 nucleotide sequence: TGTGCCAGCAGCGGCGCGGCTAGCGCTTTGGTTGAGCAGTTCTTC. The chain recombines TRBV2 with TRBJ2-1; D may be TRBD2 (6 bases). Germline lookup yields CDR1 SNHLY and CDR2 FYNNEI. The length of the CDR3 is 15 residues. Trimming pared 6 bases from V and 9 bases from J, leaving 21 bases between.

Many counts were recorded for this clone. The chain links TRBV12-5 to TRBJ2-5; D remains ambiguous. The CDR3 runs to 13 residues. Between the trimmed V and J ends, which lost 7 bases and 4 bases, there was a span of 13 bases. The germline gives CDR1 LGHNT, CDR2 FRNRAP. The DNA for the CDR3 is TGTGCTAGTGCCGGAACAAGGCCAGAGACCCAGTACTTC. Translation gives CASAGTRPETQYF.